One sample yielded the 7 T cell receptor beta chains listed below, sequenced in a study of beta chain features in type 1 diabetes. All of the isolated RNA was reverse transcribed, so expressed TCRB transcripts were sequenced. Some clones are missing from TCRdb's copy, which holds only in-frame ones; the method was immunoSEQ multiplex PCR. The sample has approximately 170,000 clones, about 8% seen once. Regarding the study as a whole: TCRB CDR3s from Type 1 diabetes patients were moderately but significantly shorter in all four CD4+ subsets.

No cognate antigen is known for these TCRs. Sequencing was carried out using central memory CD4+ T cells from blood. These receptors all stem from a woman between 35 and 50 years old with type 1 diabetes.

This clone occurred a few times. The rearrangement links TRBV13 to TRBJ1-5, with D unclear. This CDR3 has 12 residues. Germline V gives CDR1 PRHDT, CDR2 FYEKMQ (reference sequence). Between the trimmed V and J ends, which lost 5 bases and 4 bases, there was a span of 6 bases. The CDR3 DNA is TGTGCCAGCAGCACTCGAAATCAGCCCCAGCATTTT. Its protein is CASSTRNQPQHF.

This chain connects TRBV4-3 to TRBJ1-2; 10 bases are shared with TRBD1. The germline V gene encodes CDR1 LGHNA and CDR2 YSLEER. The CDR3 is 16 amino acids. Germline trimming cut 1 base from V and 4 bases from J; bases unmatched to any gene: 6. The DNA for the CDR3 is TGCGCCAGCAGCCAAGCGGGACAGGGGTTCGGCTATGGCTACACCTTC. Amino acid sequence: CASSQAGQGFGYGYTF.

The CDR3 region has the DNA TGTGCCAGCAGCTTGCGGCTAGCGGGGGGAAACATTCAGTACTTC. Protein product: CASSLRLAGGNIQYF. The V call is TRBV5-6, the J call TRBJ2-4, with 11 bases identical to TRBD2. This CDR3 is 15 amino acids long. Looked up from germline, CDR1 is SGHDT and CDR2 is YYEEEE. Unmatched junction bases numbered 3, after V lost 1 base and J lost 6 bases.

The CDR3 coding sequence is TGTGCCAGCAGCCAAACTAGCGGGGGCGGATACATTCAGTACTTC. Translating it yields CASSQTSGGGYIQYF. The chain has TRBV7-2 and TRBJ2-4; 11 nucleotides line up with TRBD2. CDR1 SGHTA and CDR2 FQGNSA come from the germline V gene. CDR3 size: 15 residues. J lost 8 bases, V lost 5 bases, and 8 bases had no gene match.

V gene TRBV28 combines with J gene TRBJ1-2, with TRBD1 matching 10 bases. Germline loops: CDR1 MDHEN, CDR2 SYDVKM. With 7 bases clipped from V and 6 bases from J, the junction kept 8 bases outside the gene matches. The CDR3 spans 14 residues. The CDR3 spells CASIGRTGGHGYTF. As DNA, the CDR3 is TGTGCCAGCATCGGGCGGACAGGGGGGCATGGCTACACCTTC.

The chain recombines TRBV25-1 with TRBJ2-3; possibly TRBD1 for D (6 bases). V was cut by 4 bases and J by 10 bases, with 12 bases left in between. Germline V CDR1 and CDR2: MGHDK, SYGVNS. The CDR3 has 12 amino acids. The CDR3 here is CASSGTGKAQYF. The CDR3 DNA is TGTGCCAGCAGTGGTACAGGGAAGGCGCAGTATTTT.

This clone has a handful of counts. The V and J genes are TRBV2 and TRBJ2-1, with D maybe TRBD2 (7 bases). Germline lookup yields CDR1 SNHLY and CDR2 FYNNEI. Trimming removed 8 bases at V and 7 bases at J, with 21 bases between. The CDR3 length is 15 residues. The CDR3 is CASSTEGGEKNEQFF. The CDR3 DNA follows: TGTGCCAGCTCAACGGAGGGGGGGGAGAAGAATGAGCAGTTCTTC.